Below are 17 T cell receptor beta chains sequenced from a single sample in a study of graft-versus-host responses after intestinal transplantation. Generated by immunoSEQ multiplex PCR, the TCRdb table keeps only in-frame clones and is missing some. The sample includes 850 to 1,200 clones, about four fifths of them seen just once. Tissue from the graft was processed to free its intraepithelial and lamina propria lymphocytes. Sequences were derived from ileum tissue, sampled 250 days after intestinal transplantation. The receptor set was obtained from a human patient who received an intestinal transplant, so some T cells may come from the graft donor.

The J gene is TRBJ1-1, the V gene TRBV6-6; TRBD1 matches at 8 bases. J was trimmed by 10 bases and V by 2 bases; bases with no gene match: 9. CDR3 size: 14 residues. CDR1 MNHNY and CDR2 SVGAGI come from the germline V gene (reference sequence). The CDR3 bases are TGTGCCAGCAGTTACGCCGGCGACAGGGGTAGAGCTTTCTTT. This sequence encodes CASSYAGDRGRAFF.

V usage is TRBV6-5 and J usage is TRBJ2-1, with a tentative D call TRBD1 (5 bases). CDR3 length: 12 amino acids. CDR1 is MNHEY, CDR2 SVGAGI, per germline. V was clipped by 2 bases and J by 14 bases, with 13 bases between them. The CDR3 DNA reads as TGTGCCAGCAGTTACCTCGGGCAGGGAAAGTTCTTC. This sequence encodes CASSYLGQGKFF.

The CDR3 nucleotides read TGTGCCAGTAGTACAGGGAACACCGGGGAGCTGTTTTTT. Protein: CASSTGNTGELFF. V usage is TRBV19 and J usage is TRBJ2-2; D gene unclear. V shed 4 bases and J shed 1 base, with 4 bases lying between them. The germline V gene has CDR1 LNHDA and CDR2 SQIVND (reference sequence). This CDR3 spans 13 amino acids. The complete variable domain, with remaining parts taken from reference TRBV19 and TRBJ2-2, reads DGGITQSPKYLFRKEGQNVTLSCEQNLNHDAMYWYRQDPGQGLRLIYYSQIVNDFQKGDIAEGYSVSREKKESFPLTVTSAQKNPTAFYLCASSTGNTGELFFGEGSRLTVL.

The chain is built from TRBV30 and TRBJ1-3; D is undetermined. CDR3 size: 13 residues. Germline loops: CDR1 GTSNPN, CDR2 SVGIG (reference sequence). Trimming removed 0 bases at V and 0 bases at J, with 3 bases between. CDR3 protein: CAWSVHSGNTIYF. The DNA of the CDR3 is TGTGCCTGGAGTGTACACTCTGGAAACACCATATATTTT.

This clone occurred a few times. V is TRBV7-6 and J is TRBJ1-1; possibly TRBD1 for D (5 bases). With 5 bases removed from V and 10 bases from J, the gap between germline ends came to 14 bases. The germline V gene has CDR1 SGHVS and CDR2 FNYEAQ. The CDR3 contains 12 residues. This chain's CDR3 is CASSPGGVRAFF. DNA for the CDR3: TGTGCCAGCAGCCCCGGAGGGGTGAGAGCTTTCTTT.

The V gene is TRBV6-6, the J gene TRBJ2-5; tentative D call: TRBD2 (6 bases). This CDR3 is 15 amino acids long. The germline V gene has CDR1 MNHNY and CDR2 SVGAGI (reference sequence). V gave up 5 bases and J gave up 5 bases, with 18 bases separating them. CDR3 in DNA: TGTGCCAGCAGTCGATCAAGGCGGGATGGCGAGACCCAGTACTTC. Translating it yields CASSRSRRDGETQYF.

The chain couples TRBV21-1 to TRBJ1-3. TRBV21-1 is shown as a pseudogene. The CDR3 runs 19 residues. CDR3 bases: TGTGCCAGCAGCCCCGGTGGGAGGGGGCCCTTCCCCTCTGGAAACACCATATATTTT. Its translation: CASSPGGRGPFPSGNTIYF.

The chain links TRBV5-1 to TRBJ2-1; D perhaps matches TRBD1 (6 bases). CDR3 length: 14 amino acids. V gave up 0 bases and J gave up 4 bases, with 8 bases separating them. Germline-derived CDR1 and CDR2 are SGHRS and YFSETQ. The CDR3 DNA reads TGCGCCAGCAGCTTGGGGGGGCTTTACAATGAGCAGTTCTTC. Translating gives CASSLGGLYNEQFF.

This chain connects TRBV7-2 to TRBJ1-2, with TRBD1 identical over 8 bases. Germline lookup yields CDR1 SGHTA and CDR2 FQGNSA. Trimming at V came to 5 bases and at J to 8 bases, leaving 19 bases not matched to a gene. The CDR3 is 17 amino acids. This CDR3 reads CASSPGTGPPGSSGYTF. The CDR3 DNA sequence: TGTGCCAGCAGCCCGGGGACAGGCCCTCCAGGCTCCAGCGGCTACACCTTC. Variable domain in full (rest from reference TRBV7-2 and TRBJ1-2): GAGVSQSPSNKVTEKGKDVELRCDPISGHTALYWYRQSLGQGLEFLIYFQGNSAPDKSGLPSDRFSAERTGGSVSTLTIQRTQQEDSAVYLCASSPGTGPPGSSGYTFGSGTRLTVV.

This clone was seen only once. The chain couples TRBV6-5 to TRBJ1-1, with no clear D. Between the trimmed V and J ends, which lost 1 base and 4 bases, there was a span of 10 bases. The CDR3 has 14 amino acids. CDR1 and CDR2 (germline): MNHEY, SVGAGI. This CDR3 is CASSYWGSATEAFF. DNA for the CDR3: TGTGCCAGCAGTTACTGGGGTAGCGCCACTGAAGCTTTCTTT.

This clone was seen a few times. This CDR3 reads CASSPLLGGRETQYF. The DNA of the CDR3 is TGTGCCAGCAGCCCTCTTCTGGGGGGCAGGGAGACCCAGTACTTC. The chain carries TRBV7-4 and TRBJ2-5; either TRBD1 or TRBD2 may fit D (6 bases each). V was shortened by 5 bases and J by 5 bases, with 18 bases between the two germline ends. The CDR3 totals 15 residues. CDR1 is SGHVT and CDR2 is SQSDAQ in the germline V gene.

The chain has TRBV28 and TRBJ2-1; TRBD1 matches at 8 bases. This CDR3 comprises 17 residues. CDR1 is MDHEN and CDR2 is SYDVKM in the germline V gene. Unmatched junction bases numbered 7, after V lost 3 bases and J lost 0 bases. This chain's CDR3 is CASSFFGGQDSYNEQFF. CDR3 in DNA: TGTGCCAGCAGTTTCTTCGGGGGACAGGACTCCTACAATGAGCAGTTCTTC.

V usage is TRBV11-2 and J usage is TRBJ2-1; maybe TRBD2 (5 bases). Per germline, CDR1 SGHAT and CDR2 FQNNGV. Trimming removed 3 bases at V and 5 bases at J, with 14 bases between. The CDR3 consists of 15 residues. The CDR3 protein is CASSFLGGINNEQFF. The CDR3 DNA reads TGTGCCAGCAGCTTCCTAGGAGGTATCAACAATGAGCAGTTCTTC. Based on the CDR3 plus reference TRBV11-2 and TRBJ2-1, the full variable domain is EAGVAQSPRYKIIEKRQSVAFWCNPISGHATLYWYQQILGQGPKLLIQFQNNGVVDDSQLPKDRFSAERLKGVDSTLKIQPAKLEDSAVYLCASSFLGGINNEQFFGPGTRLTVL.

V gene TRBV5-1 combines with J gene TRBJ2-6; D gene ambiguous. This CDR3 contains 16 residues. V lost 7 bases and J lost 5, with 19 bases in between. Germline lookup yields CDR1 SGHRS and CDR2 YFSETQ. The DNA for the CDR3 is TGCGCCAGCTTGCATGTTTCACAAAGTCGGGCCAACGTCCTGACTTTC. As protein: CASLHVSQSRANVLTF.

V and J are TRBV5-1 and TRBJ2-5; D ambiguous. The ends were cut back, 0 bases at V and 3 bases at J, with 0 bases in the middle. Germline CDR1 is SGHRS and CDR2 is YFSETQ. The CDR3 sequence is 11 residues long. The CDR3 region has the DNA TGCGCCAGCAGCTTGGAAGAGACCCAGTACTTC. Protein sequence: CASSLEETQYF. Full variable domain (rest looked up from reference TRBV5-1 and TRBJ2-5): KAGVTQTPRYLIKTRGQQVTLSCSPISGHRSVSWYQQTPGQGLQFLFEYFSETQRNKGNFPGRFSGRQFSNSRSEMNVSTLELGDSALYLCASSLEETQYFGPGTRLLVL.

The gene calls are TRBV9 and TRBJ2-3; perhaps TRBD2 as D (5 bases). CDR1 and CDR2 from the germline V gene are SGDLS and YYNGEE. V was trimmed by 0 bases and J by 6 bases, leaving 14 bases between them. The CDR3 loop spans 15 amino acids. The CDR3 region is CASSVGPGERDTQYF. CDR3 DNA sequence: TGTGCCAGCAGCGTAGGGCCCGGGGAGAGGGATACGCAGTATTTT.

This sequence joins TRBV19 and TRBJ1-1; D is ambiguous. Germline values: CDR1 LNHDA, CDR2 SQIVND (reference sequence). The CDR3 totals 13 residues. Trimming shortened V by 7 bases and J by 0 bases, and 9 bases separated the two germline ends. The CDR3 DNA follows: TGTGCCAGTACCGGCGGGGTGAACACTGAAGCTTTCTTT. As protein: CASTGGVNTEAFF.